A selection of T cell receptor beta chains follows, all from one sample in a study of low-dose radiotherapy and immunotherapy resistance in tumors. One entry per CDR3 protein, called by TCRdb with MiXCR from the reads. The sample includes around 68,000 distinct CDR3 sequences, 26% of them seen just once. The sample consisted of PBMCs, taken before treatment. The receptors shown here come from a male donor with rectosigmoid adenocarcinoma. Both conserved end residues are part of each CDR3. A D gene is named only where the DNA matches it firmly. Size values are once, few and many counts, or a class for expanded clones, and some rows have none.

v_gene	d_gene	abundance	j_gene	CDR3nt	CDR3aa
TRBV23-1	-	many	TRBJ2-7	TGCGCCAGCAGGCGTGACAGGCTCACCTACGAGCAGTACTTC	CASRRDRLTYEQYF
TRBV6-5	-	many	TRBJ2-1	TGTGCCAGCAGTCTAAACATAGGACAGATGGGAAATGAGCAGTTCTTC	CASSLNIGQMGNEQFF
TRBV20-1	-	many	TRBJ2-7	TGCAGTGTTCCCCCCGGGGTGGGACGTTCACCTGACTACGAGCAGTACTTC	CSVPPGVGRSPDYEQYF
TRBV5-4	-	many	TRBJ1-3	TGTGCCAGCAGCTCACCTGGGGCAGACTTTGGAAACACCATATATTTT	CASSSPGADFGNTIYF
TRBV5-4	-	-	TRBJ1-4	TGTGCCAGCAGCTTGAGGCCTCTTAATGAAAAACTGTTTTTT	CASSLRPLNEKLFF
TRBV27	TRBD1	many	TRBJ1-2	TGTGCCAGCAGTTTATCCCGGACAGGGGAACGCGCTAACTATGGCTACACCTTC	CASSLSRTGERANYGYTF
TRBV7-2	-	many	TRBJ1-5	TGTGCCAGCAGCTTAGGCGTACAGGGCACTCAGCCCCAGCATTTT	CASSLGVQGTQPQHF
TRBV12-3/TRBV12-4	-	many	TRBJ2-7	TGTGCCAGCACTTTCCAGGCAGGTCCGAACGAGCAGTACTTC	CASTFQAGPNEQYF
TRBV28	-	many	TRBJ2-7	TGTGCCAGCAGTCCTGGACCCCGTCGAGCGTACTTC	CASSPGPRRAYF
TRBV12-3/TRBV12-4	TRBD1	many	TRBJ2-7	TGTGCCAGCAGTGGTCCGGGACAGGACTACGAGCAGTACTTC	CASSGPGQDYEQYF
TRBV6-2/TRBV6-3	-	many	TRBJ1-3	TGTGCCAGCAGTAGCGGAGGAGGATTCTCTGGAAACACCATATATTTT	CASSSGGGFSGNTIYF
TRBV25-1	-	many	TRBJ1-3	TGTGCCAGCAGTGAGGCAGGGAGTGGAAACACCATATATTTT	CASSEAGSGNTIYF
TRBV18	TRBD2	-	TRBJ2-1	TGTGCCAGCTCACCCGAAGCGGGAGCAAACAATGAGCAGTTCTTC	CASSPEAGANNEQFF
TRBV3-1	-	many	TRBJ1-2	TGTGCCAGCAGCTTCGATGGACACTACTATGGCTACACCTTC	CASSFDGHYYGYTF
TRBV5-1	TRBD2	-	TRBJ2-1	TGCGCCAGCAGCTTGGTCGGACTAGCGGAGGGGAATGAGCAGTTCTTC	CASSLVGLAEGNEQFF
TRBV29-1	TRBD1	-	TRBJ2-3	TGCAGCGTTAAAGGTCACCGGGACAGGGAGCCAGATACGCAGTATTTT	CSVKGHRDREPDTQYF
TRBV30	TRBD1	many	TRBJ1-1	TGTGCCTGGAGTGGGGGCCGACAGGGGTTAAGGCTAGTGAACACTGAAGCTTTCTTT	CAWSGGRQGLRLVNTEAFF
TRBV2	-	many	TRBJ1-4	TGTGCCAGCAGTGAAAAAGGGGCGATAAATGAAAAACTGTTTTTT	CASSEKGAINEKLFF
TRBV14	TRBD2	many	TRBJ2-7	TGTGCCAGCAGCCAAGAGCGAGAGCTAGCGGGGGTTGACGAGCAGTACTTC	CASSQERELAGVDEQYF
TRBV30	-	few	TRBJ1-1	TGTGCCTGGAGTCGGGCGGGGAGGGCGAACACTGAAGCTTTCTTT	CAWSRAGRANTEAFF
TRBV5-1	-	-	TRBJ1-1	TGCGCCAGCAGCTTGATTGTCGGGTCTATGAACACTGAAGCTTTCTTT	CASSLIVGSMNTEAFF
TRBV5-5	-	-	TRBJ2-1	TGTGCCAGCAGCTTGGGGCTGTCCTTGAATGAGCAGTTCTTC	CASSLGLSLNEQFF
TRBV20-1	TRBD2	many	TRBJ2-7	TGCAGTGCTAGAGCCGAACTAGCGGGAGATGTCGACGAGCAGTACTTC	CSARAELAGDVDEQYF
TRBV12-3/TRBV12-4	TRBD1	many	TRBJ1-2	TGTGCCAGCAGTCCGGGACAGCATAACTATGGCTACACCTTC	CASSPGQHNYGYTF
TRBV29-1	TRBD1	-	TRBJ1-1	TGCAGCGTCAGGGGGCGCGAGGCCACTGAAGCTTTCTTT	CSVRGREATEAFF
TRBV5-1	-	many	TRBJ2-3	TGCGCCAGCAGCTTGCAAGATACGCAGTATTTT	CASSLQDTQYF
TRBV5-1	TRBD1	many	TRBJ2-7	TGCGCCAGCAGCGTGACAGGGGGCGGCACCTACGAGCAGTACTTC	CASSVTGGGTYEQYF
TRBV20-1	TRBD2	many	TRBJ2-5	TGCAGTGCTAGAGCTACTAGCGGGAGGGTTCGGCAAGAGACCCAGTACTTC	CSARATSGRVRQETQYF
TRBV30	-	-	TRBJ2-7	TGTGCCTGGAGTGTGGGAGGCTACGAGCAGTACTTC	CAWSVGGYEQYF
TRBV19	-	many	TRBJ1-4	TGTGCCAGTCGTTTTATGGACCTTGAAAAACTGTTTTTT	CASRFMDLEKLFF
TRBV9	-	many	TRBJ2-3	TGTGCCAGCAGCCCGAGCAGGGGAAATTCCCCGCCAGATACGCAGTATTTT	CASSPSRGNSPPDTQYF
TRBV4-3	-	medium-sized	TRBJ1-1	TGCGCCAGCAGCCAAGACAGGGCCGATAACACTGAAGCTTTCTTT	CASSQDRADNTEAFF
TRBV10-2	-	-	TRBJ2-7	TGCGCCAGCAGTGATCAGGGGACCTACGAGCAGTACTTC	CASSDQGTYEQYF
TRBV20-1	-	many	TRBJ2-7	TGCAGTGCCCTCGCGACCGGGCAGTACTTC	CSALATGQYF
TRBV20-1	-	-	TRBJ2-5	TGCAGTGCTAGTAATGTCCAAGAGACCCAGTACTTC	CSASNVQETQYF
TRBV9	-	many	TRBJ1-2	TGTGCCAGCAGCGTGTCGGGACACTATAACTATGGCTACACCTTC	CASSVSGHYNYGYTF
TRBV29-1	TRBD1	many	TRBJ1-4	TGCAGCTTTTCCCGGGACAGGGCTTCTGAAGTGTTTTTT	CSFSRDRASEVFF
TRBV11-2	-	many	TRBJ2-7	TGTGCCAGCAGCCCCCCGCTGGTTAACGAGCAGTACTTC	CASSPPLVNEQYF
TRBV19	TRBD2	many	TRBJ2-7	TGTGCCAGTAGTCCCAGGGCCCTAGCGGGATTTCGCGAGCAGTACTTC	CASSPRALAGFREQYF
TRBV7-2	-	many	TRBJ1-2	TGTGCCAGCAGGACCCCGACAGAGGCCTATGGCTACACCTTC	CASRTPTEAYGYTF
TRBV28	TRBD2	many	TRBJ2-5	TGTGCCAGCAGTCCCGCTAGCGGGGGGGCCCTACTAACCCAGTACTTC	CASSPASGGALLTQYF
TRBV4-1	TRBD1	many	TRBJ2-7	TGCGCCAGCAGCCAAGAATCCCTCCGAATCATGGACAGGGGGCGCGAGCAGTACTTC	CASSQESLRIMDRGREQYF
TRBV5-1	TRBD2	few	TRBJ2-5	TGCGCCAGCAGCTTGGCTTTGGCTAGCGGGGAACAAGAGACCCAGTACTTC	CASSLALASGEQETQYF
TRBV28	TRBD1	many	TRBJ2-7	TGTGCCAGCAATCCTCTCCGGGACAGGGCATCCTACGAGCAGTACTTC	CASNPLRDRASYEQYF
TRBV2	TRBD2	once	TRBJ2-3	TGTGCCAGCAGTGGAGGTAGCGGGCGGGATACGCAGTATTTT	CASSGGSGRDTQYF
TRBV28	-	many	TRBJ1-2	TGTGCCAGCCGGGCGGGGGGTTCCTACTATGGCTACACCTTC	CASRAGGSYYGYTF
TRBV6-2/TRBV6-3	-	many	TRBJ1-1	TGTGCCAGCAGTTACCAGCAGGGAACTGAAGCTTTCTTT	CASSYQQGTEAFF
TRBV29-1	-	-	TRBJ2-7	TGCAGCGTTGGGTTTGGGGGAGCCAGCTACGAGCAGTACTTC	CSVGFGGASYEQYF
TRBV12-3/TRBV12-4	-	many	TRBJ2-3	TGTGCCAGCACCTTGGACTTAACAGATACGCAGTATTTT	CASTLDLTDTQYF
TRBV28	TRBD1	once	TRBJ1-5	TGTGCCAGCAGCCTCGGGACAGTTCGGAATCAGCCCCAGCATTTT	CASSLGTVRNQPQHF
TRBV7-9	TRBD1	many	TRBJ2-7	TGTGCCAGCAGCCCCGGACAGGGCCCCTACGAGCAGTACTTC	CASSPGQGPYEQYF
TRBV28	-	-	TRBJ2-2	TGTGCCAGCAGTTTGGGAGGAGGCACCGGGGAGCTGTTTTTT	CASSLGGGTGELFF
TRBV7-2	-	many	TRBJ2-1	TGTGCCAGCAGCTTAGCGCTATCCGGGACGCTGATGAATGAGCAGTTCTTC	CASSLALSGTLMNEQFF
TRBV12-3/TRBV12-4	-	many	TRBJ2-7	TGTGCCAGCAGTTTCTACTCTTTCCTAGGAGGATCCTACGAGCAGTACTTC	CASSFYSFLGGSYEQYF
TRBV20-1	-	many	TRBJ2-6	TGCAGTGCTAGGGACTACTACTCTGGGGCCAACGTCCTGACTTTC	CSARDYYSGANVLTF